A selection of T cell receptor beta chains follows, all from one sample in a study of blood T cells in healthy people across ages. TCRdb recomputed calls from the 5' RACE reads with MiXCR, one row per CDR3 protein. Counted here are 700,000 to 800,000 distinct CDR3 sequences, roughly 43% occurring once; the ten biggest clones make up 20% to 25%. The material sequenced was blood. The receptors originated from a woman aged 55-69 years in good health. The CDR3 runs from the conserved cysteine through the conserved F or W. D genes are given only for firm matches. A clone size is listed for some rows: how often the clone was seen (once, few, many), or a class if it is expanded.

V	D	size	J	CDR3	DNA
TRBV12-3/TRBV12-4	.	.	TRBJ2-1	CASRLWDNEQFF	TGTGCCAGCAGATTGTGGGACAATGAGCAGTTCTTC
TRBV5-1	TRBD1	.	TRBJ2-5	CASSLAGQGQETQYF	TGCGCCAGCAGCTTGGCTGGACAGGGTCAAGAGACCCAGTACTTC
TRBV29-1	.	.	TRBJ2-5	CSGRVTQETQYF	TGCAGCGGGAGGGTTACCCAAGAGACCCAGTACTTC
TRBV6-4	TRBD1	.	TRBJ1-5	CATPSRTGDNSNQPQHF	TGTGCCACCCCCTCCCGGACAGGGGACAATAGCAATCAGCCCCAGCATTTT
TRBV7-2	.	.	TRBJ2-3	CASRQPGTELEYF	TGTGCCAGCAGGCAACCCGGGACGGAGTTGGAGTATTTT
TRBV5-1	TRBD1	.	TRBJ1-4	CASSFGQATNEKLFF	TGCGCCAGCAGCTTCGGACAGGCAACTAATGAAAAACTGTTTTTT
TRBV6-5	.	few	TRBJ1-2	CASSYSRTTGYGYTF	TGTGCCAGCAGTTACTCGCGCACCACGGGCTATGGCTACACCTTC
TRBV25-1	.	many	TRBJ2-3	CASYPSRADTQYF	TGTGCCTCGTACCCTTCTCGGGCAGATACGCAGTATTTT
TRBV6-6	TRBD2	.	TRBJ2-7	CASRPVAGAREQYF	TGTGCCAGCAGGCCAGTAGCGGGAGCTAGAGAGCAGTACTTC
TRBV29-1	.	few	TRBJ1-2	CSVLAAGANYGYTF	TGCAGCGTTCTAGCGGCAGGGGCTAACTATGGCTACACCTTC
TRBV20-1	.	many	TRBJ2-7	CSAREILTVGASYEQYF	TGCAGTGCTAGAGAAATCCTAACAGTGGGAGCATCCTACGAGCAGTACTTC
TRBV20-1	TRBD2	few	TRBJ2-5	CSAHETSGPYQETQYF	TGCAGTGCCCATGAAACTAGCGGACCGTACCAAGAGACCCAGTACTTC
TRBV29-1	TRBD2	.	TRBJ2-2	CSVDREDTGELFF	TGCAGCGTTGACCGGGAGGACACCGGGGAGCTGTTTTTT
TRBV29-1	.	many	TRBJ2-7	CSVIWQGSYEQYF	TGCAGCGTTATTTGGCAGGGGTCCTACGAGCAGTACTTC
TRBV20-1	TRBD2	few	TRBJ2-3	CSARDPREGNTDTQYF	TGCAGTGCTAGAGATCCCAGGGAGGGAAACACAGATACGCAGTATTTT
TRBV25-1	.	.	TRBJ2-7	CASSEPGTPRDEQYF	TGTGCCAGCAGTGAACCCGGGACCCCGAGGGATGAGCAGTACTTC
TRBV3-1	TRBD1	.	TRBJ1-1	CVSSPTGVRNTEAFF	TGTGTCAGCAGCCCAACAGGGGTCCGGAACACTGAAGCTTTCTTT
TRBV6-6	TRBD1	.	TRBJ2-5	CASSLNPQGLVETQYF	TGTGCCAGCAGTTTAAATCCACAGGGGCTCGTAGAGACCCAGTACTTC
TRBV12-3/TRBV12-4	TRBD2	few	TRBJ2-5	CASSTSTSGGGGETQYF	TGTGCCAGCAGTACCTCCACTAGCGGGGGGGGTGGAGAGACCCAGTACTTC
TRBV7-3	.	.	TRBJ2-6	CASSAFLQPPGANVLTF	TGTGCCAGCAGCGCCTTCCTCCAGCCACCTGGGGCCAACGTCCTGACTTTC
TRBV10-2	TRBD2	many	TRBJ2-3	CASSRLAGGESTDTQYF	TGCGCCAGCAGCCGACTAGCGGGGGGCGAAAGCACAGATACGCAGTATTTT
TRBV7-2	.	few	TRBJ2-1	CASSLRRGSNEQFF	TGTGCCAGCAGCCTCCGGCGCGGGTCCAATGAGCAGTTCTTC
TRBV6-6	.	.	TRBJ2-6	CASSDEVSGANVLTF	TGTGCCAGCAGTGACGAAGTCTCTGGGGCCAACGTCCTGACTTTC
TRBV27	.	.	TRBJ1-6	CASKSHVPPLHF	TGTGCCAGCAAGTCTCACGTTCCACCCCTCCACTTT
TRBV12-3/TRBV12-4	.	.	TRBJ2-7	CASSATGTYEQYF	TGTGCCAGCAGTGCTACAGGGACCTACGAGCAGTACTTC
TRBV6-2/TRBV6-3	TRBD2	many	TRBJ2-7	CASSYSWTSGTLNEQYF	TGTGCCAGCAGTTACTCGTGGACTAGCGGGACTCTCAACGAGCAGTACTTC
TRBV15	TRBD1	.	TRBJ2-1	CATSNRQGRNEQFF	TGTGCCACCAGTAATAGACAGGGAAGAAATGAGCAGTTCTTC
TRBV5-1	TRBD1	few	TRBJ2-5	CASSTGTGQETQYF	TGCGCCAGCAGCACCGGGACAGGGCAAGAGACCCAGTACTTC
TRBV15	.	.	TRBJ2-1	CATSRDLADNEQFF	TGTGCCACCAGCAGAGATCTTGCCGACAATGAGCAGTTCTTC
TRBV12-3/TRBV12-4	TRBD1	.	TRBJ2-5	CASSLGQGVIQYF	TGTGCCAGCAGTCTTGGACAGGGTGTTATTCAGTACTTC
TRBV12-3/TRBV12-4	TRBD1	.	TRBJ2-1	CASSRSGGFEQFF	TGTGCCAGCAGCCGGTCAGGGGGCTTTGAGCAGTTCTTC